This T cell receptor (beta chain) was obtained from a study of T cell changes during pregnancy in multiple sclerosis. The CDR3 runs to 15 residues. Losses at the gene ends were 0 bases for V and 5 bases for J; bases not matched to a gene: 8. CDR1 and CDR2 (germline): SGHRS, YFSETQ. This clone was recorded once. Profiled with immunoSEQ multiplex PCR; TCRdb holds only in-frame clones, not every one. The table has about 100,000 clones, roughly nine tenths seen once. Source: peripheral blood, taken in the second trimester of pregnancy. This TCR was sampled from a female donor with multiple sclerosis, enrolled in a pregnancy study. The rearrangement joins TRBV5-1 to TRBJ2-7; 7 bases line up with TRBD2. In DNA form, the CDR3 reads TGCGCCAGCAGCTTGGCGGGCTCCCGGGGGGACGAGCAGTACTTC. Its protein is CASSLAGSRGDEQYF.